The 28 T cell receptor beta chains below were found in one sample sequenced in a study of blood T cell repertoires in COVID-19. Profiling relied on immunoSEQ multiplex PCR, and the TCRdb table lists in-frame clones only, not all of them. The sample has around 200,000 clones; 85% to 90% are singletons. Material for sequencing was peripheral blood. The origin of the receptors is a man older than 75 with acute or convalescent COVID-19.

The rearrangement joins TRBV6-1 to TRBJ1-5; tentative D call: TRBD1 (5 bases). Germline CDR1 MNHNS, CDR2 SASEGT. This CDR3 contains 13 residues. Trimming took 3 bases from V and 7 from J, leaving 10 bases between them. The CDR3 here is CASSEGGRQPQHF. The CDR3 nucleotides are TGTGCCAGCAGTGAGGGGGGTAGGCAGCCCCAGCATTTT.

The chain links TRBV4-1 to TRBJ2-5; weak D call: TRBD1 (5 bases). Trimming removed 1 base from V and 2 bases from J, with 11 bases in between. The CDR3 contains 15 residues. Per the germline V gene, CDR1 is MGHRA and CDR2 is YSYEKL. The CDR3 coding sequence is TGCGCCAGCAGCCAAGTCAGGGCATATCAAGAGACCCAGTACTTC. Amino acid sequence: CASSQVRAYQETQYF.

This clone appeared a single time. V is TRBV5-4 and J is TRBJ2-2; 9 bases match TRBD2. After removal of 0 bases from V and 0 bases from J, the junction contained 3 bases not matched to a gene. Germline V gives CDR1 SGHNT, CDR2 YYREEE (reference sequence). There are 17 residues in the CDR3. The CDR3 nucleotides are TGTGCCAGCAGCTTGGGCGGGAGGGCCGCGAACACCGGGGAGCTGTTTTTT. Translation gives CASSLGGRAANTGELFF.

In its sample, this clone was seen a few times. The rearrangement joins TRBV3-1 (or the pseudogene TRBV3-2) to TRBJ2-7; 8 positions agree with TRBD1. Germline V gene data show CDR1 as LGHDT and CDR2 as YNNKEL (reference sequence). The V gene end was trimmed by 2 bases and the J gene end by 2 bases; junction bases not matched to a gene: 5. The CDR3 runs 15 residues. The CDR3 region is CASSQLGQAPYEQYF. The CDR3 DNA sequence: TGTGCCAGCAGCCAACTGGGACAGGCCCCCTACGAGCAGTACTTC.

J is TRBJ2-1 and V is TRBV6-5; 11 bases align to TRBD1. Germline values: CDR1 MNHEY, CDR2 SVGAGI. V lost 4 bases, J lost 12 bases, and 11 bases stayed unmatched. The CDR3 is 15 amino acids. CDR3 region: CASSSSVGTGGRQFF. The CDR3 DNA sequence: TGTGCCAGCAGTTCCAGTGTGGGGACAGGGGGACGGCAGTTCTTC.

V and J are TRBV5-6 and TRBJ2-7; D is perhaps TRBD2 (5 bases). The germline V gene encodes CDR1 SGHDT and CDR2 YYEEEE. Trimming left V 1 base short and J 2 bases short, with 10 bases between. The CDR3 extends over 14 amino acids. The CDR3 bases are TGTGCCAGCAGCTTGATACAGACTACCTACGAGCAGTACTTC. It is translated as CASSLIQTTYEQYF.

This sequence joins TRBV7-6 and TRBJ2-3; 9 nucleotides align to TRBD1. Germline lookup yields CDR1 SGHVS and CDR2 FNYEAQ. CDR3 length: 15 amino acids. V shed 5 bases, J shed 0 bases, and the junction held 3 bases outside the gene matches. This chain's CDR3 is CASSSGTGSTDTQYF. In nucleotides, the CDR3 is TGTGCCAGCAGCAGCGGGACAGGGAGCACAGATACGCAGTATTTT.

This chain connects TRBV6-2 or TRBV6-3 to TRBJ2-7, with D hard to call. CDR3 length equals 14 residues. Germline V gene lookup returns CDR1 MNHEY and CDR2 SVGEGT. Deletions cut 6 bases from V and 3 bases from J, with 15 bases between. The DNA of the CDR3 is TGTGCCAGCAGCCGGTGGCTAGTTGACTACGAGCAGTACGTC. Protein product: CASSRWLVDYEQYV.

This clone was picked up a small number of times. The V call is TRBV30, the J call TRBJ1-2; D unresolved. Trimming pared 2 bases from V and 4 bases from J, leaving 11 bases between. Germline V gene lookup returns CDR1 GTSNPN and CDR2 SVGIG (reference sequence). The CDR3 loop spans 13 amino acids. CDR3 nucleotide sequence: TGTGCCTGGAGTCCGGGGATTGCCTATGGCTACACCTTC. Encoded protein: CAWSPGIAYGYTF.

The CDR3 here is CASSPSATGELFF. CDR3 nucleotides: TGTGCCAGCAGTCCGTCCGCGACCGGGGAGCTGTTTTTT. V is TRBV6-4 and J is TRBJ2-2; D is ambiguous. Per germline, CDR1 MRHNA and CDR2 SNTAGT. V lost 5 bases to trimming and J lost 5 bases, with 9 bases between them. The CDR3 runs to 13 residues.

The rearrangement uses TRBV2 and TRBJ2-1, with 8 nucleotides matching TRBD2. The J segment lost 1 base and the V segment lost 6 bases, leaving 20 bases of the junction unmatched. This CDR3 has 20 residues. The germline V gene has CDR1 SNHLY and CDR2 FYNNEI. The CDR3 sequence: CASSPQAAGVSVGSYNEQFF. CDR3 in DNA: TGTGCCAGCAGCCCCCAGGCAGCGGGAGTGTCCGTAGGGTCCTACAATGAGCAGTTCTTC. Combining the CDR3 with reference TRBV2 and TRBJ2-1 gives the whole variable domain EPEVTQTPSHQVTQMGQEVILRCVPISNHLYFYWYRQILGQKVEFLVSFYNNEISEKSEIFDDQFSVERPDGSNFTLKIRSTKLEDSAMYFCASSPQAAGVSVGSYNEQFFGPGTRLTVL.

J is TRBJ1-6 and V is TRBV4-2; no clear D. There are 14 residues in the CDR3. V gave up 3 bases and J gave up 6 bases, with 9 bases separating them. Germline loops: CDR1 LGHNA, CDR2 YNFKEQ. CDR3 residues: CASSQATLNSPLHF. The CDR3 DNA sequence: TGTGCCAGCAGCCAGGCGACACTTAATTCACCCCTCCACTTT.

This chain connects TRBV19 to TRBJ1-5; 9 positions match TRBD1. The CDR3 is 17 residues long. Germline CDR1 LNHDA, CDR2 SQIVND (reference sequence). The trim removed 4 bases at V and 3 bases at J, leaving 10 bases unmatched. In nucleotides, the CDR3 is TGTGCCAGTAGTAGCCGGGACAGGGCTCTGGACAATCAGCCCCAGCATTTT. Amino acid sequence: CASSSRDRALDNQPQHF.

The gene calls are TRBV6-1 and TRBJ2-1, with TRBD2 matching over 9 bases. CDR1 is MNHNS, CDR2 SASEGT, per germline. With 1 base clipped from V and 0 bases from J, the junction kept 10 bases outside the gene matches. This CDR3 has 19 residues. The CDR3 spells CASSEVGSSGISSYNEQFF. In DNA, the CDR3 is TGTGCCAGCAGTGAAGTGGGGTCTAGCGGGATCAGCTCCTACAATGAGCAGTTCTTC.

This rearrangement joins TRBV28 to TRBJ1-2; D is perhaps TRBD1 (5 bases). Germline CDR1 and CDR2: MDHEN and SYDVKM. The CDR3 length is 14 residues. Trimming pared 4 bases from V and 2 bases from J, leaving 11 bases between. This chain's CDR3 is CASSSGGGNYGYTF. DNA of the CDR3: TGTGCCAGCAGTTCCGGGGGAGGGAACTATGGCTACACCTTC.

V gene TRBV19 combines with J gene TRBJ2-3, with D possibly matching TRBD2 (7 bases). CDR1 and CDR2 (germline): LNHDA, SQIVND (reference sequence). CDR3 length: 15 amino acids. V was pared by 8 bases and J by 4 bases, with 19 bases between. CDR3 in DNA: TGTGCCAGTCGACAGGCCGGACTAGTCGCAGATACGCAGTATTTT. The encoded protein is CASRQAGLVADTQYF.

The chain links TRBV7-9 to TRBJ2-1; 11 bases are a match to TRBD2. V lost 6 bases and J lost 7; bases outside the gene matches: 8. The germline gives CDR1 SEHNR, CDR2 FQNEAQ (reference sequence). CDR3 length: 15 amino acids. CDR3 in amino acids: CASRLLAGVWNEQFF. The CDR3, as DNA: TGTGCCAGCAGGCTACTAGCGGGAGTTTGGAATGAGCAGTTCTTC.

The CDR3 here is CASSLFIAGGPSETQYF. The DNA of the CDR3 is TGTGCCAGCAGCTTATTTATAGCGGGAGGGCCGAGTGAGACCCAGTACTTC. The gene calls are TRBV7-6 and TRBJ2-5; 11 positions match TRBD2. Germline CDR1 SGHVS, CDR2 FNYEAQ. Germline trimming cut 2 bases from V and 5 bases from J; bases unmatched to any gene: 10. The CDR3 runs to 17 residues.

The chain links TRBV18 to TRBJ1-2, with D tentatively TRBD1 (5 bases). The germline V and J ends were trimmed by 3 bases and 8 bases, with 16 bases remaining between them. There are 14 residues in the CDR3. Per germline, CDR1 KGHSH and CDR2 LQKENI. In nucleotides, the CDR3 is TGTGCCAGCTCACCCCTGGACCGGAGGGGAGGCTACACCTTC. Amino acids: CASSPLDRRGGYTF.

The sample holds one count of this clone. The CDR3 DNA is TGTGCCAGCTCACCACCGGCTAGCGGGAGCACAGATACGCAGTATTTT. It yields the protein CASSPPASGSTDTQYF. The chain couples TRBV18 to TRBJ2-3, with 8 bases aligning to TRBD2. Germline trimming cut 0 bases from V and 0 bases from J; bases unmatched to any gene: 2. The CDR3 runs to 16 residues. Germline loops: CDR1 KGHSH, CDR2 LQKENI.

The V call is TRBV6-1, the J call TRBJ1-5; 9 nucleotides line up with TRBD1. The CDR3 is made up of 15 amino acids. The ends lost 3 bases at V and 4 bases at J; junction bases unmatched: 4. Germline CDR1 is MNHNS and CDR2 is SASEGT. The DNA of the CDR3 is TGTGCCAGCAGTGATGGGACAGGGCGAAATCAGCCCCAGCATTTT. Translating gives CASSDGTGRNQPQHF.

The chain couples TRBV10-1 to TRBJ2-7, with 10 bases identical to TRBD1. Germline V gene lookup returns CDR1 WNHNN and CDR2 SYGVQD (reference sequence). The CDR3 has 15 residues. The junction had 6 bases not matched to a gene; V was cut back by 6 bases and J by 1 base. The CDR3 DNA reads TGCGCCAGCAGCCCCGGACAGGGGGGGTCCTACGAGCAGTACTTC. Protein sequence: CASSPGQGGSYEQYF.

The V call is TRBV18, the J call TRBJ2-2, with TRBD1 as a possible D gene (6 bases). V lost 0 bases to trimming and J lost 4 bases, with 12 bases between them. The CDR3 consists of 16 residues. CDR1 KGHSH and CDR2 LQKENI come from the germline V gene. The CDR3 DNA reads TGTGCCAGCTCACCACCTCAGGGGCGCAGCACCGGGGAGCTGTTTTTT. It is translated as CASSPPQGRSTGELFF.

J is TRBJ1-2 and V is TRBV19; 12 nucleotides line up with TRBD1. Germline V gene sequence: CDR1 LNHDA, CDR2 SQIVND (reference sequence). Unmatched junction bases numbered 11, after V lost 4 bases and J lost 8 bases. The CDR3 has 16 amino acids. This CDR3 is CASSRESAGQGAGYTF. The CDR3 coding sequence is TGTGCCAGTAGTAGGGAATCGGCGGGACAGGGGGCCGGCTACACCTTC. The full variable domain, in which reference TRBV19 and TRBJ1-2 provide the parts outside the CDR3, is DGGITQSPKYLFRKEGQNVTLSCEQNLNHDAMYWYRQDPGQGLRLIYYSQIVNDFQKGDIAEGYSVSREKKESFPLTVTSAQKNPTAFYLCASSRESAGQGAGYTFGSGTRLTVV.

CDR3 in DNA: TGTGCCAGCAGCCGTCGACAGGCAGACTATGGCTACACCTTC. This encodes CASSRRQADYGYTF. The rearrangement links TRBV28 to TRBJ1-2, with a tentative D call TRBD1 (6 bases). This CDR3 comprises 14 residues. Germline V gene data show CDR1 as MDHEN and CDR2 as SYDVKM. The V gene lost 6 bases and the J gene lost 3 bases, with 14 bases spanning the gap.

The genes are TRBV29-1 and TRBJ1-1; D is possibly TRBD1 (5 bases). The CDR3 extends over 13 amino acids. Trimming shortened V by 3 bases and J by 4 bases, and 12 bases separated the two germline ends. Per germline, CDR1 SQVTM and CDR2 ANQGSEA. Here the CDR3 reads CSVDGARVTEAFF. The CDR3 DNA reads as TGCAGCGTTGATGGGGCACGGGTCACTGAAGCTTTCTTT. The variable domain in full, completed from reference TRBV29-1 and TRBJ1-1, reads SAVISQKPSRDICQRGTSLTIQCQVDSQVTMMFWYRQQPGQSLTLIATANQGSEATYESGFVIDKFPISRPNLTFSTLTVSNMSPEDSSIYLCSVDGARVTEAFFGQGTRLTVV.

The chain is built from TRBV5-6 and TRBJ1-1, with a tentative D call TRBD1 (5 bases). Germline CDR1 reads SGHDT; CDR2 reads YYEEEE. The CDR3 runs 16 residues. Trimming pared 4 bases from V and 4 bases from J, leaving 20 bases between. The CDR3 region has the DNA TGTGCCAGCAGCGGGGCGGGGCAGGTCTACGGCACTGAAGCTTTCTTT. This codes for CASSGAGQVYGTEAFF.

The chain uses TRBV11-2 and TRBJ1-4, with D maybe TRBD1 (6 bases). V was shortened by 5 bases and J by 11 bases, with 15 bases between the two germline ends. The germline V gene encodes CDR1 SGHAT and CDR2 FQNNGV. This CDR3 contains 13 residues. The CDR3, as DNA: TGTGCCAGCAGCCCTTTAAGGGGGGGTAAACTGTTTTTT. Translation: CASSPLRGGKLFF.